Presented here are 26 T cell receptor beta chains from one specimen sequenced in a study of T-cell memory formation after mild COVID-19. TCRdb analysed the 5' RACE reads with MiXCR anew, one entry per CDR3 protein. The repertoire has 550,000 to 600,000 distinct CDR3 sequences, 17% of them found once; the top ten carry 8.1%. The sequencing sample was made of PBMCs or a T cell subset sorted from them (not recorded which). Source of these receptors: an adult woman who had mild COVID-19 (a few samples of this study predate the infection). Cell type and time point are not known.

This clonotype was detected only a few times. At one end the junction does not follow the germline gene, possibly because of a read error. V usage is TRBV2 and J usage is TRBJ2-7, with TRBD1 identical over 10 bases. The germline V gene has CDR1 SNHLY and CDR2 FYNNEI. This CDR3 contains 14 residues. In DNA form, the CDR3 reads TGTGCCAGCGGGACAGGGGACCCCTCCCACGAGCAGTACTTC. Its protein product is CASGTGDPSHEQYF.

This clonotype was seen more than once but under ten times. The chain employs TRBV4-1 and TRBJ2-7; possibly TRBD1 for D (6 bases). Germline values: CDR1 MGHRA, CDR2 YSYEKL. The germline V and J ends were trimmed by 1 base and 5 bases, with 9 bases remaining between them. This CDR3 spans 13 amino acids. CDR3 sequence (DNA): TGCGCCAGCAGCCAAGTCGGGGACAACGAGCAGTACTTC. Protein product: CASSQVGDNEQYF.

V and J are TRBV13 and TRBJ2-1, with D perhaps given as TRBD1 or TRBD2 (5 bases each). Germline V gives CDR1 PRHDT, CDR2 FYEKMQ (reference sequence). The germline V and J ends were trimmed by 5 bases and 8 bases, with 10 bases remaining between them. There are 12 residues in the CDR3. This CDR3 is CASSRGEDEQFF. DNA for the CDR3: TGTGCCAGCAGCCGGGGCGAGGATGAGCAGTTCTTC.

The chain employs TRBV7-9 and TRBJ2-1; D call uncertain. Germline assignment: CDR1 SEHNR and CDR2 FQNEAQ (reference sequence). The V gene lost 0 bases and the J gene lost 15 bases, with 9 bases spanning the gap. The CDR3 is 11 residues long. CDR3 protein: CASSLAALRFF. For the CDR3, the DNA is TGTGCCAGCAGCTTAGCAGCACTAAGGTTCTTC.

The V gene is TRBV6-2 or TRBV6-3, the J gene TRBJ1-1; TRBD1 matches at 10 bases. Germline loops: CDR1 MNHEY, CDR2 SVGEGT. The CDR3 covers 18 residues. V gave up 2 bases and J gave up 3 bases; unmatched junction bases: 12. CDR3 region: CASSYPGLRQGADTEAFF. CDR3 nucleotides: TGTGCCAGCAGTTACCCTGGTTTGAGACAGGGGGCGGACACTGAAGCTTTCTTT.

J is TRBJ1-5 and V is TRBV2; 8 bases agree with TRBD1. Per germline, CDR1 SNHLY and CDR2 FYNNEI. J gave up 6 bases and V 6 bases, and 10 bases lay outside the gene matches. CDR3 length: 15 residues. The CDR3 nucleotides are TGTGCCAGCAGCCAGGACAGGGACTGGAGTCAGCCCCAGCATTTT. This gives the protein CASSQDRDWSQPQHF.

In its sample, this clonotype was seen a few times. In DNA form, the CDR3 reads TGTGCCAGCAGCGAACTAGCGGGGGGACCCACAGATACGCAGTATTTT. This gives the protein CASSELAGGPTDTQYF. The chain links TRBV7-9 to TRBJ2-3, with TRBD2 identical over 12 bases. The CDR3 has 16 amino acids. Trimming removed 5 bases from V and 2 bases from J; junction bases left unmatched: 5. Per the germline V gene, CDR1 is SEHNR and CDR2 is FQNEAQ (reference sequence). Full variable domain (outside the CDR3, taken from reference TRBV7-9 and TRBJ2-3): DTGVSQNPRHKITKRGQNVTFRCDPISEHNRLYWYRQTLGQGPEFLTYFQNEAQLEKSRLLSDRFSAERPKGSFSTLEIQRTEQGDSAMYLCASSELAGGPTDTQYFGPGTRLTVL.

This clonotype came up many times. The chain joins TRBV7-9 to TRBJ2-1, with 9 positions matching TRBD1. The CDR3 sequence is 13 residues long. Losses at the gene ends were 5 bases for V and 9 bases for J; bases not matched to a gene: 5. Per germline, CDR1 SEHNR and CDR2 FQNEAQ (reference sequence). CDR3 coding DNA: TGTGCCAGCAGCACAACAGGGGGCCGTGAGCAGTTCTTC. Translation: CASSTTGGREQFF.

This chain joins TRBV10-3 and TRBJ2-5, with D perhaps being TRBD1 or TRBD2 (6 bases each). V lost 6 bases and J 2 bases, leaving 16 bases between the germline ends. The CDR3 consists of 15 residues. CDR1 is ENHRY, CDR2 SYGVKD, per germline. CDR3 DNA: TGTGCCATCAGCGAATCCCTAGGGGGGCAAGAGACCCAGTACTTC. This codes for CAISESLGGQETQYF.

The rearrangement uses TRBV29-1 and TRBJ2-1; the D gene is possibly TRBD2 (5 bases). V lost 4 bases, J lost 6 bases, and 10 bases lay in between. Germline lookup yields CDR1 SQVTM and CDR2 ANQGSEA. The CDR3 spans 12 residues. CDR3 nucleotides: TGCAGCGTTGCGAGGGCGGCCAATGAGCAGTTCTTC. Translating it yields CSVARAANEQFF.

This clonotype was seen a handful of times. The gene calls are TRBV5-6 and TRBJ1-2; D not certain. The ends were cut back, 3 bases at V and 2 bases at J, with 5 bases in the middle. The germline V gene encodes CDR1 SGHDT and CDR2 YYEEEE. This CDR3 is 12 amino acids long. The CDR3 DNA reads TGTGCCAGCAGCTCGGTCAACTATGGCTACACCTTC. Translating gives CASSSVNYGYTF.

The chain has TRBV15 and TRBJ2-2, with 8 bases matching TRBD2. The V gene's germline CDR1 is LNHNV and CDR2 YYDKDF (reference sequence). The CDR3 contains 13 residues. Trimming cost V 8 bases and J 7 bases; bases outside gene matches: 6. Written as DNA, the CDR3 is TGTGCCACCCGCCCGCGGGAGGTCGGGGAGCTGTTTTTT. This encodes CATRPREVGELFF.

This clonotype was observed many times. CDR3 sequence reads: CASSFAGTGGVEQFF. The CDR3 bases are TGCGCCAGCAGCTTCGCCGGGACAGGGGGAGTTGAGCAGTTCTTC. The V call is TRBV5-1, the J call TRBJ2-1, with 11 bases that match TRBD1. Germline V lookup: CDR1 SGHRS, CDR2 YFSETQ. This CDR3 comprises 15 residues. The V segment lost 2 bases and the J segment 9 bases; nucleotides outside the gene matches: 7.

The gene calls are TRBV24-1 and TRBJ2-2; D is uncertain. CDR1 and CDR2 from the germline V gene are KGHDR and SFDVKD. Deletions cut 9 bases from V and 0 bases from J, with 10 bases between. The CDR3 extends over 14 amino acids. DNA of the CDR3: TGTGCCACCGGGCAGTGGGCGAACACCGGGGAGCTGTTTTTT. Translation gives CATGQWANTGELFF.

This clonotype turned up a few times. The CDR3 coding sequence is TGTGCCAGCAGCTATGGGGGACGGAGGATTGCTGAAGCTTTCTTT. Its translation: CASSYGGRRIAEAFF. The V and J genes are TRBV7-8 and TRBJ1-1; a possible D gene is TRBD1 (5 bases). Germline CDR1 SGHVS, CDR2 FQNEAQ. The CDR3 is 15 residues long. The V end was cut by 4 bases, the J end by 6 bases, with 18 bases between.

This clonotype occurred many times. The rearrangement links TRBV12-3 or TRBV12-4 to TRBJ1-3; D is possibly TRBD1 (5 bases). Trimming left V 3 bases short and J 4 bases short, with 7 bases between. The CDR3 consists of 13 residues. CDR3 nucleotides: TGTGCCAGCAGTTTGGGACGAGGAAACACCATATATTTT. The encoded protein is CASSLGRGNTIYF.

V and J are TRBV7-2 and TRBJ2-2; 12 bases match TRBD2. Germline CDR1 and CDR2: SGHTA and FQGNSA. Germline trimming cut 2 bases from V and 7 bases from J; bases unmatched to any gene: 8. The CDR3 spans 17 residues. In DNA, the CDR3 is TGTGCCAGCAGCTTACAGACTAGCGGGAGTTTGGGCGGGGAGCTGTTTTTT. Encoded protein: CASSLQTSGSLGGELFF.

This clonotype was detected a few times. The CDR3 DNA reads TGTGCCAGCAGCCAAGATCTGGGGGAGCAGTACTTC. Encoded protein: CASSQDLGEQYF. The chain combines TRBV4-2 with TRBJ2-7; D gene unclear. Trimming cost V 0 bases and J 7 bases, with 7 bases left between them. CDR1 and CDR2 (germline): LGHNA, YNFKEQ. This CDR3 spans 12 amino acids.

The sample holds a few counts of this clonotype. V gene TRBV20-1 combines with J gene TRBJ2-7; TRBD1 agrees at 7 bases. V trimming: 6 bases; J trimming: 2 bases; junction bases outside the gene matches: 10. The CDR3 covers 14 residues. Germline loops: CDR1 DFQATT, CDR2 SNEGSKA (reference sequence). CDR3 residues: CSASPTGQTYEQYF. In nucleotides, the CDR3 is TGCAGTGCCAGCCCCACGGGACAGACCTACGAGCAGTACTTC.

The chain uses TRBV12-3 or TRBV12-4 and TRBJ1-2; 9 bases fit TRBD1. V was clipped by 6 bases and J by 2 bases; unmatched bases: 7. This CDR3 is built from 15 residues. The CDR3: CASSPGQGKNYGYTF. In nucleotides, the CDR3 is TGTGCCAGCAGCCCCGGACAGGGGAAGAACTATGGCTACACCTTC.

This clonotype was recorded a few times. The chain employs TRBV18 and TRBJ2-7, with D unclear. The CDR3 loop spans 15 amino acids. V dropped 1 base and J dropped 8 bases, with 18 bases sitting between them. CDR1 is KGHSH, CDR2 LQKENI, per germline. Here the CDR3 reads CASSPREISQGKQYF. DNA for the CDR3: TGTGCCAGCTCACCACGTGAGATCTCACAAGGAAAGCAGTACTTC.

The chain is built from TRBV12-3 or TRBV12-4 and TRBJ1-5; D remains ambiguous. The CDR3 length is 12 residues. V lost 3 bases, J lost 7 bases, and 7 bases lay in between. Here the CDR3 reads CASSFAEQPQHF. In nucleotides, the CDR3 is TGTGCCAGCAGTTTCGCGGAACAGCCCCAGCATTTT.

On this clonotype: At one of its ends the junction is not consistent with the germline gene, which may arise from a read error. The chain links TRBV12-3 or TRBV12-4 to TRBJ1-1; D not resolved. This CDR3 has 12 residues. CDR3 nucleotide sequence: TGTGACAGCAGGTTACGCGGGACTGAAGCTTTCTTT. This gives the protein CDSRLRGTEAFF.

The rearrangement uses TRBV4-2 and TRBJ2-1; 9 nucleotides match TRBD2. The V and J ends lost 1 base and 7 bases, in that order; junction bases with no gene match: 11. Germline assignment: CDR1 LGHNA and CDR2 YNFKEQ. The CDR3 has 17 residues. The CDR3 nucleotides are TGTGCCAGCAGCCAAGGTGGTAGCGGGAGTAATTCGAATGAGCAGTTCTTC. Translated, it gives CASSQGGSGSNSNEQFF.

This clonotype was seen only a few times. The chain employs TRBV6-1 and TRBJ1-2; possible D gene TRBD1, 5 bases. Trimming cost V 3 bases and J 0 bases, with 8 bases left between them. The CDR3 has 14 amino acids. Germline V gene sequence: CDR1 MNHNS, CDR2 SASEGT. In DNA form, the CDR3 reads TGTGCCAGCAGTGAGGGGGGGACTAACTATGGCTACACCTTC. Its protein product is CASSEGGTNYGYTF.

This clonotype has just a few counts. The chain is built from TRBV6-5 and TRBJ1-2; D is unclear. Trimming removed 0 bases from V and 1 base from J, with 18 bases in between. CDR3 size: 18 residues. The V gene's germline CDR1 is MNHEY and CDR2 SVGAGI. CDR3 in amino acids: CASSYSIWPVTDNYGYTF. CDR3 nucleotides: TGTGCCAGCAGTTACTCGATCTGGCCGGTCACAGATAACTATGGCTACACCTTC.